This T cell receptor (beta chain) comes out of a study of blood T cells in healthy people across ages. Then a second PCR, running roughly 7 to 11 cycles, was carried out with a sample-barcoded 5' primer and a J-beta primer mix. MiXCR, run by TCRdb on the 5' RACE reads, gives a single entry per CDR3 protein. The data contain about a million distinct CDR3 sequences, around 49% of them singletons. The CDR3 has 15 residues. The V and J ends lost 4 bases and 7 bases respectively, with 14 bases between them. In germline, CDR1 is MNHEY, CDR2 SVGEGT. Donors ranged from about 6 to 90 years old and were healthy Caucasians in Russia.

Sequencing was done on a sample of blood. The clonotype comes from a man aged 25 to 40 in good health. The V call is TRBV6-2 or TRBV6-3, the J call TRBJ1-6; a possible D gene is TRBD1 (5 bases). DNA of the CDR3: TGTGCCAGCAGTTTCCCCGGCCGGACAAATTCACCCCTCCACTTT. Amino acid sequence: CASSFPGRTNSPLHF.